These 20 T cell receptor beta chains were all obtained from the same sample, sequenced in a study of T cell responses to AZD1222 COVID-19 vaccine. Generated by immunoSEQ multiplex PCR, the TCRdb table keeps only in-frame clones and is missing some. The data show over 130,000 clones, 88% seen once. The sequenced sample was peripheral blood, obtained 28 days after the second AZD1222 dose. Every receptor here comes from an adult who received the AZD1222 COVID-19 vaccine.

This chain connects TRBV4-1 to TRBJ2-1, with 16 bases identical to TRBD2. With V trimmed by 3 bases and J by 15 bases, 5 bases remained unmatched. This CDR3 is built from 14 residues. Per germline, CDR1 MGHRA and CDR2 YSYEKL. In DNA form, the CDR3 reads TGCGCCAGCAGCCAGGGGACTAGCGGGGGGGCCTGGTTCTTC. This gives the protein CASSQGTSGGAWFF.

CDR3 sequence (DNA): TGTGCCACCACCCCTGTCGGCGGGAGGCTAGCGGAGACCCAGTACTTC. Translating gives CATTPVGGRLAETQYF. The chain links TRBV11-2 to TRBJ2-5, with 8 bases that match TRBD2. V lost 10 bases to trimming and J lost 5 bases; unmatched junction nucleotides: 18. The CDR3 sequence is 16 residues long. Germline V gene data show CDR1 as SGHAT and CDR2 as FQNNGV.

The rearrangement joins TRBV9 to TRBJ1-2, with 9 bases identical to TRBD1. The CDR3 has 14 amino acids. From germline, CDR1 is SGDLS and CDR2 YYNGEE. V lost 3 bases and J lost 6; bases outside the gene matches: 6. CDR3 coding DNA: TGTGCCAGCAGCGCTCTACAGGGGGCAGATGGCTACACCTTC. Encoded protein: CASSALQGADGYTF. Using reference TRBV9 and TRBJ1-2 for the parts outside the CDR3, the full variable domain is DSGVTQTPKHLITATGQRVTLRCSPRSGDLSVYWYQQSLDQGLQFLIQYYNGEERAKGNILERFSAQQFPDLHSELNLSSLELGDSALYFCASSALQGADGYTFGSGTRLTVV.

The V and J genes are TRBV6-5 and TRBJ2-3; 7 bases match TRBD1. CDR3 length equals 14 residues. Per germline, CDR1 MNHEY and CDR2 SVGAGI. The ends lost 7 bases at V and 1 base at J; junction bases unmatched: 5. The CDR3 reads CASTRQGGTDTQYF. Here the CDR3 DNA reads TGTGCCAGCACGAGACAGGGAGGCACAGATACGCAGTATTTT.

The chain employs TRBV15 and TRBJ2-1; D ambiguous. CDR3 length: 13 residues. Looked up from germline, CDR1 is LNHNV and CDR2 is YYDKDF (reference sequence). The V end lost 0 bases, the J end lost 6 bases, and 6 bases lay between the germline ends. The CDR3: CATSRDWGNEQFF. In DNA form, the CDR3 reads TGTGCCACCAGCAGAGATTGGGGCAATGAGCAGTTCTTC.

The chain carries TRBV5-1 and TRBJ2-7; the match to TRBD2 covers 8 bases. V dropped 2 bases and J dropped 0; count of bases not matched to a gene: 4. This CDR3 contains 15 residues. The V gene's germline CDR1 is SGHRS and CDR2 YFSETQ. CDR3 nucleotides: TGCGCCAGCAGCTTTAGCGGGACCCGCTCCTACGAGCAGTACTTC. As protein: CASSFSGTRSYEQYF.

This rearrangement joins TRBV19 to TRBJ2-1, with TRBD2 matching 10 bases. The CDR3 totals 17 residues. The germline V gene encodes CDR1 LNHDA and CDR2 SQIVND (reference sequence). V trimming: 3 bases; J trimming: 4 bases; junction bases outside the gene matches: 9. This chain's CDR3 is CASSMILSGRGYNEQFF. The CDR3 nucleotides read TGTGCCAGTAGTATGATCTTGAGCGGGAGGGGGTACAATGAGCAGTTCTTC.

J is TRBJ2-1 and V is TRBV7-8; a possible D gene is TRBD2 (5 bases). Germline V gene sequence: CDR1 SGHVS, CDR2 FQNEAQ. The germline V and J ends were trimmed by 1 base and 7 bases, with 14 bases remaining between them. The CDR3 is 15 amino acids. In nucleotides, the CDR3 is TGTGCCAGCAGCTTAGGGCCCTCCCCGGGAAATGAGCAGTTCTTC. This gives the protein CASSLGPSPGNEQFF.

This rearrangement joins TRBV2 to TRBJ2-5; 9 positions match TRBD1. The CDR3 has 15 amino acids. V gave up 5 bases and J gave up 2 bases; unmatched junction bases: 6. Germline V gene data show CDR1 as SNHLY and CDR2 as FYNNEI. In nucleotides, the CDR3 is TGTGCCAGCAGTTCGGGACAGGGTGGACAAGAGACCCAGTACTTC. Encoded protein: CASSSGQGGQETQYF.

V gene TRBV5-1 combines with J gene TRBJ1-4; no reliable D call. V lost 0 bases, J lost 7 bases, and 13 bases lay in between. The V gene's germline CDR1 is SGHRS and CDR2 YFSETQ. The CDR3 covers 15 residues. For the CDR3, the DNA is TGCGCCAGCAGCTTGGCCCTTATTCCGAGTGAAAAACTGTTTTTT. This translates into CASSLALIPSEKLFF.

The rearrangement links TRBV4-3 to TRBJ2-5; unclear D gene. The CDR3 sequence is 14 residues long. Trimming cost V 1 base and J 5 bases, with 11 bases left between them. From germline, CDR1 is LGHNA and CDR2 YSLEER. The CDR3 coding sequence is TGCGCCAGCAGCCAAGGGGTGGGTGGGGAGACCCAGTACTTC. This gives the protein CASSQGVGGETQYF.

The chain recombines TRBV9 with TRBJ2-2; no reliable D call. V lost 3 bases to trimming and J lost 6 bases, with 12 bases between them. Germline V gene lookup returns CDR1 SGDLS and CDR2 YYNGEE. CDR3 length equals 14 residues. This CDR3 reads CASSALFGPGELFF. The CDR3 DNA is TGTGCCAGCAGCGCCCTGTTCGGACCCGGGGAGCTGTTTTTT.

The V gene is TRBV5-1, the J gene TRBJ2-5; D possibly corresponds to TRBD1 (5 bases). Looked up from germline, CDR1 is SGHRS and CDR2 is YFSETQ. V was clipped by 2 bases and J by 5 bases, with 7 bases between them. The CDR3 extends over 12 amino acids. The CDR3 DNA follows: TGCGCCAGCAGCTTCTCAGGGGAGACCCAGTACTTC. This sequence encodes CASSFSGETQYF.

The CDR3 DNA sequence: TGTGCCAGCAGCGCCGAGGGGGGGCCCCAGCATTTT. Its translation is CASSAEGGPQHF. This rearrangement joins TRBV7-9 to TRBJ1-5; a possible D gene is TRBD1 (6 bases). This CDR3 is 12 amino acids long. CDR1 is SEHNR and CDR2 is FQNEAQ in the germline V gene (reference sequence). V was clipped by 5 bases and J by 9 bases, with 11 bases between them.

This clone was detected once. The chain has TRBV11-3 and TRBJ2-5; D is perhaps TRBD2 (6 bases). The germline CDR1 and CDR2 sequences are SGHNT and YENEEA. Trimming removed 5 bases from V and 5 bases from J, with 6 bases in between. This CDR3 has 11 amino acids. CDR3 bases: TGTGCCAGCAGCCGGGGGGAGACCCAGTACTTC. Amino acids: CASSRGETQYF.

The chain is built from TRBV6-5 and TRBJ2-2; 8 bases line up with TRBD1. The CDR3 is made up of 14 amino acids. The V and J ends lost 10 bases and 4 bases, in that order; junction bases with no gene match: 8. The germline gives CDR1 MNHEY, CDR2 SVGAGI. In nucleotides, the CDR3 is TGTGCCATACGACAGGGGTCGGTCACCGGGGAGCTGTTTTTT. Protein sequence: CAIRQGSVTGELFF.

V usage is TRBV5-7 and J usage is TRBJ1-4; D remains unclear. TRBV5-7 is an ORF; its function is uncertain. Trimming cost V 0 bases and J 1 base, with 7 bases left between them. This CDR3 has 15 amino acids. CDR3 loop: CASSLASRTNEKLFF. The DNA for the CDR3 is TGTGCCAGCAGCTTGGCCAGTAGAACTAATGAAAAACTGTTTTTT.

This clone was seen just once. The rearrangement links TRBV4-1 to TRBJ1-1; 9 bases line up with TRBD1. The ends lost 5 bases at V and 6 bases at J; junction bases unmatched: 10. Germline V lookup: CDR1 MGHRA, CDR2 YSYEKL. This CDR3 is 15 amino acids long. The CDR3 sequence: CASSEHRGRMPEAFF. The CDR3 DNA sequence: TGCGCCAGCAGCGAACACAGGGGGCGAATGCCTGAAGCTTTCTTT.

J is TRBJ1-2 and V is TRBV4-1; 8 bases agree with TRBD1. The CDR3 consists of 17 residues. J was trimmed by 0 bases and V by 3 bases; bases with no gene match: 9. Germline V gene data show CDR1 as MGHRA and CDR2 as YSYEKL. CDR3 nucleotides: TGCGCCAGCAGCCATGCCGCCGGGACAGGAGCTAACTATGGCTACACCTTC. This sequence encodes CASSHAAGTGANYGYTF.

V usage is TRBV6-5 and J usage is TRBJ2-3; no clear D. V was clipped by 11 bases and J by 4 bases, with 13 bases between them. The CDR3 spans 12 residues. The germline V gene has CDR1 MNHEY and CDR2 SVGAGI. The CDR3 region is CAVNSGPDTQYF. The CDR3 DNA is TGTGCCGTCAACTCCGGCCCAGATACGCAGTATTTT.